These T cell receptor beta chains were read from a single sample in a study of neurological immune-mediated disorders. Each CDR3 protein gets one entry after TCRdb re-called the 5' RACE reads with MiXCR. The table records 16,000 or so distinct CDR3 sequences, approximately 8.7% of them present only once. Sequences were obtained from CD8+ T cells from blood. These receptors all stem from a man aged 50 to 60 in good health. CDR3s include the opening cysteine and the closing phenylalanine or tryptophan. D genes are given only for firm matches. Not all rows give a size; the values are once, few, many and, for expanded clones, a class.

abundance: many; j_gene: TRBJ2-5; v_gene: TRBV10-3; d_gene: NA; CDR3nt: TGTGCCATCAGCTCCATGCAAGAGACCCAGTACTTC; CDR3aa: CAISSMQETQYF
abundance: many; j_gene: TRBJ2-5; v_gene: TRBV20-1; d_gene: NA; CDR3nt: TGCAGTGCTCTCAACTATAGGACAGCTAAGATGACCCAGTACTTC; CDR3aa: CSALNYRTAKMTQYF
abundance: many; j_gene: TRBJ2-2; v_gene: TRBV20-1; d_gene: NA; CDR3nt: TGCAGTGCTAGTGCGGTAATCAGGGTCGGGGAGCTGTTTTTT; CDR3aa: CSASAVIRVGELFF
abundance: NA; j_gene: TRBJ2-7; v_gene: TRBV7-9; d_gene: NA; CDR3nt: TGTGCCAGCAGCTTGCCGGGCCTAAGATACGAGCAGTACTTC; CDR3aa: CASSLPGLRYEQYF
abundance: few; j_gene: TRBJ2-1; v_gene: TRBV20-1; d_gene: NA; CDR3nt: TGCAGTGTCTTGTACTCCGAATTTCTCTACAATGAGCAGTTCTTC; CDR3aa: CSVLYSEFLYNEQFF
abundance: many; j_gene: TRBJ1-1; v_gene: TRBV9; d_gene: TRBD1; CDR3nt: TGTGCCAGCAACCGGGACAGGGGAGAAGCTTTCTTT; CDR3aa: CASNRDRGEAFF
abundance: many; j_gene: TRBJ2-1; v_gene: TRBV28; d_gene: NA; CDR3nt: TGTGCCAGCAGCTCGGCGGAACCCCCTGGGTGGAATGAGCAGTTCTTC; CDR3aa: CASSSAEPPGWNEQFF
abundance: many; j_gene: TRBJ2-7; v_gene: TRBV29-1; d_gene: TRBD2; CDR3nt: TGCAGCGTCGCCGGGAGGGATCCTTCCTCCTACGAGCAGTACTTC; CDR3aa: CSVAGRDPSSYEQYF
abundance: many; j_gene: TRBJ2-5; v_gene: TRBV6-2/TRBV6-3; d_gene: TRBD2; CDR3nt: TGTGCCAGCAGGGAACCCCCGCAGCGGGGACGCCAAGAGACCCAGTACTTC; CDR3aa: CASREPPQRGRQETQYF
abundance: medium-sized; j_gene: TRBJ2-7; v_gene: TRBV15; d_gene: NA; CDR3nt: TGTGCCACCAGCAGAGATTCCTCGGTCCTAGCTTCCTACGAGCAGTACTTC; CDR3aa: CATSRDSSVLASYEQYF
abundance: many; j_gene: TRBJ1-1; v_gene: TRBV5-1; d_gene: NA; CDR3nt: TGCGCCAGCAGCTCGGAACCGGGACAACTCGCTGAAGCTTTCTTT; CDR3aa: CASSSEPGQLAEAFF
abundance: NA; j_gene: TRBJ2-3; v_gene: TRBV6-2/TRBV6-3; d_gene: TRBD2; CDR3nt: TGTGCCAGCAGTCGCGGACTAGCGGGAGGGAAGGGGAGCACAGATACGCAGTATTTT; CDR3aa: CASSRGLAGGKGSTDTQYF
abundance: many; j_gene: TRBJ2-7; v_gene: TRBV11-2; d_gene: NA; CDR3nt: TGTGCCAGCAGCTTAGATTCGGGGCCCTACGAGCAGTACTTC; CDR3aa: CASSLDSGPYEQYF
abundance: many; j_gene: TRBJ2-7; v_gene: TRBV6-5; d_gene: NA; CDR3nt: TGTGCCAGCAGCCAAATTCAGGGGTCCCCTCTCGAGCAGTACTTC; CDR3aa: CASSQIQGSPLEQYF
abundance: many; j_gene: TRBJ2-7; v_gene: TRBV3-1; d_gene: NA; CDR3nt: TGTGCCAGCAGCCATCTGGGGGCCGAGGACGAGCAGTACTTC; CDR3aa: CASSHLGAEDEQYF
abundance: many; j_gene: TRBJ2-6; v_gene: TRBV29-1; d_gene: NA; CDR3nt: TGCAGCGTTTTGGGTCCCCCTGGGGCCAACGTCCTGACTTTC; CDR3aa: CSVLGPPGANVLTF
abundance: many; j_gene: TRBJ2-1; v_gene: TRBV28; d_gene: TRBD2; CDR3nt: TGTGCCAGCAGTTTACACAAGACTAGCGGGAGCCACAATGAGCAGTTCTTC; CDR3aa: CASSLHKTSGSHNEQFF
abundance: many; j_gene: TRBJ2-1; v_gene: TRBV12-3/TRBV12-4; d_gene: NA; CDR3nt: TGTGCCAGCAGCTTGGACAACCACAATGAGCAGTTCTTC; CDR3aa: CASSLDNHNEQFF
abundance: many; j_gene: TRBJ1-2; v_gene: TRBV15; d_gene: NA; CDR3nt: TGTGCCACCAGCAGAGATCCCCCAGGGTCCTATGGCTACACCTTC; CDR3aa: CATSRDPPGSYGYTF
abundance: many; j_gene: TRBJ2-7; v_gene: TRBV4-1; d_gene: NA; CDR3nt: TGCGCCAGCAGCCAAACGCCTGGCGGGACGATCTACGAGCAGTACTTC; CDR3aa: CASSQTPGGTIYEQYF
abundance: many; j_gene: TRBJ2-6; v_gene: TRBV6-5; d_gene: TRBD1; CDR3nt: TGTGCTCCCCCGGGACAGGGGGGTTCTGGGGCCAACGTCCTGACTTTC; CDR3aa: CAPPGQGGSGANVLTF
abundance: many; j_gene: TRBJ2-1; v_gene: TRBV9; d_gene: TRBD2; CDR3nt: TGTGCCAGCAGCGTAGGGACTAGCGGGATCCACAATGAGCAGTTCTTC; CDR3aa: CASSVGTSGIHNEQFF